The sample holds a few counts of the clone carrying this T cell receptor beta chain. Using immunoSEQ multiplex PCR, the repertoire was profiled, and TCRdb retains in-frame clones only, with some absent. The data show tens of thousands of clones, about nine tenths seen once. The V end lost 2 bases, the J end lost 2 bases, and 14 bases lay between the germline ends. CDR1 and CDR2 (germline): SGHRS, YFSETQ. The CDR3 spans 15 residues. The data were taken from a study of control samples from healthy donors and cancer patients. Source material: PBMCs. The genes are TRBV5-1 and TRBJ2-7, with D tentatively TRBD1 (6 bases). The TCR originated in a middle-aged man with head and neck cancer. DNA for the CDR3: TGCGCCAGCAGCTTATCGCCAGGGGTGACCTACGAGCAGTACTTC. Translation: CASSLSPGVTYEQYF.